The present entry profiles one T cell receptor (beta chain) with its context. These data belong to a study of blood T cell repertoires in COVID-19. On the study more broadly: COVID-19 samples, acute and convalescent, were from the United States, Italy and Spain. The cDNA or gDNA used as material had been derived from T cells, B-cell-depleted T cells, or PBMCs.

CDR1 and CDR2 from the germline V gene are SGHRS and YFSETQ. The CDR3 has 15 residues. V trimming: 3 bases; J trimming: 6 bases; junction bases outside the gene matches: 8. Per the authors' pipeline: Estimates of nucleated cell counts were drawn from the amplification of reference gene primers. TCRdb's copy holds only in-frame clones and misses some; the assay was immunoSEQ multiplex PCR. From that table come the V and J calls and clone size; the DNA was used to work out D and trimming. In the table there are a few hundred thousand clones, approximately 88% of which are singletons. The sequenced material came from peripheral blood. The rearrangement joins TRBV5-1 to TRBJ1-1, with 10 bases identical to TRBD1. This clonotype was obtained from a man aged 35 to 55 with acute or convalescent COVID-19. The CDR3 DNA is TGCGCCAGCAGCTCCGACGGGACAGGGGCCTCTGAAGCTTTCTTT. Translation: CASSSDGTGASEAFF.